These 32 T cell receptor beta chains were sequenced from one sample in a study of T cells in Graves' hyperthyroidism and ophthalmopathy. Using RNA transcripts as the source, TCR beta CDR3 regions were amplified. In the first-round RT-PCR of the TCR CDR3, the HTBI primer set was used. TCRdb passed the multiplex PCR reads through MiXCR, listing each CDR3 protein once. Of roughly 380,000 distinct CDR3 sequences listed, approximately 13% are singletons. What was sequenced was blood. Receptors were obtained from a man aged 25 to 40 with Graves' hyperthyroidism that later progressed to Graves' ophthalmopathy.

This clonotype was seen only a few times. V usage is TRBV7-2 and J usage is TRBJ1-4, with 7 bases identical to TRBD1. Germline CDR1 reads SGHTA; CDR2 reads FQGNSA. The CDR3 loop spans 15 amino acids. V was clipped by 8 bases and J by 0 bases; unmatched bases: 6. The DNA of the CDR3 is TGTGCCAGCCGCCTAGGGGGCGCAACTAATGAAAAACTGTTTTTT. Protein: CASRLGGATNEKLFF.

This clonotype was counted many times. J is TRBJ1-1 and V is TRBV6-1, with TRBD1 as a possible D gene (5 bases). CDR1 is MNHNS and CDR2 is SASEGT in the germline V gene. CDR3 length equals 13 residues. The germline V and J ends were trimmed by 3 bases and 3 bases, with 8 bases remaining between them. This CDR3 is CASSDRVDTEAFF. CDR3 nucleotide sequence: TGTGCCAGCAGTGACAGGGTAGACACTGAAGCTTTCTTT.

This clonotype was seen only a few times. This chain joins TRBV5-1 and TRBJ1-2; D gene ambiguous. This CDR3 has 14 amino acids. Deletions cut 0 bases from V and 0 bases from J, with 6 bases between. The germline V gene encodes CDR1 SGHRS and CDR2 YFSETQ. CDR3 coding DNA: TGCGCCAGCAGCTTGGAGTACACTAACTATGGCTACACCTTC. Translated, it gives CASSLEYTNYGYTF.

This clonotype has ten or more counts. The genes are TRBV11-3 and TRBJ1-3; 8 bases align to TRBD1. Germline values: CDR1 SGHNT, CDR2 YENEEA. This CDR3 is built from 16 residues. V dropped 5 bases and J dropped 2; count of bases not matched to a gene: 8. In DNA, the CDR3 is TGTGCCAGCAGCCAGATGGGACAGGCGGCTGGAAACACCATATATTTT. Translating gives CASSQMGQAAGNTIYF.

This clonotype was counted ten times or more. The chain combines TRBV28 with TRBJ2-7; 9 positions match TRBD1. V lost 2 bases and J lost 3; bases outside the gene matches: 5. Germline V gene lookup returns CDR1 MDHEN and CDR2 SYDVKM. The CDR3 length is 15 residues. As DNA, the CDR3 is TGTGCCAGCAGTTTAGTACCGGGACAGGGCTACGAGCAGTACTTC. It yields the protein CASSLVPGQGYEQYF.

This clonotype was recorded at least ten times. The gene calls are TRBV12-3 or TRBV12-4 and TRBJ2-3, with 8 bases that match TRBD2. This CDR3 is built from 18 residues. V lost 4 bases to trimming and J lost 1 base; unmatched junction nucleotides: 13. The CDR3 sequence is CASSSTRGGSGGTDTQYF. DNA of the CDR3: TGTGCCAGCAGTTCCACCCGGGGGGGGAGTGGCGGCACAGATACGCAGTATTTT.

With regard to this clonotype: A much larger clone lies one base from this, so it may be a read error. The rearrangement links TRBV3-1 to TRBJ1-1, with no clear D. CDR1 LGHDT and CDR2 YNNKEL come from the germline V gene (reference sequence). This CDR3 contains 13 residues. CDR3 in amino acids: CVSSPRSGSEAFF. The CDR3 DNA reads TGTGTCAGCAGCCCCCGGTCGGGAAGTGAAGCTTTCTTT.

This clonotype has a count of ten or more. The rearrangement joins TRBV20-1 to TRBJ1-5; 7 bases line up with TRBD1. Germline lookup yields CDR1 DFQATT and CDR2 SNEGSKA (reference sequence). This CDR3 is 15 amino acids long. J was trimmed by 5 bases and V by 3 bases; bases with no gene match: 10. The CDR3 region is CSASRSDRDYQPQHF. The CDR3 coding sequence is TGCAGTGCTAGCCGATCCGACAGGGACTATCAGCCCCAGCATTTT.

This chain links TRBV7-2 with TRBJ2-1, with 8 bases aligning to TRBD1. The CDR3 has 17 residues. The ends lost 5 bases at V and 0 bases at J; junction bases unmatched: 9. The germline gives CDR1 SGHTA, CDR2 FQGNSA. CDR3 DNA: TGTGCCAGCAGCCCAAAGGACAGGGCCAGCTCCTACAATGAGCAGTTCTTC. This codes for CASSPKDRASSYNEQFF.

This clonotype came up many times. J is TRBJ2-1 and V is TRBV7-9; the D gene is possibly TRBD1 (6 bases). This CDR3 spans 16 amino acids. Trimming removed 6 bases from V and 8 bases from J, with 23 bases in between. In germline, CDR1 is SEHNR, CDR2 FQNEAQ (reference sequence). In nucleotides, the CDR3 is TGTGCCAGCAGACAGGGTATGGCCGGCCTCCTGGATGAGCAGTTCTTC. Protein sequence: CASRQGMAGLLDEQFF.

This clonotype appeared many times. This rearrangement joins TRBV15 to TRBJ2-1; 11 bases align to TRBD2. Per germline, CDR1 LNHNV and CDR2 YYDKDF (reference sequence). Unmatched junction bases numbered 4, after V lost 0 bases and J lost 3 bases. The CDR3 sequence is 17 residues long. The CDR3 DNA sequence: TGTGCCACCAGCAGAGAAACTAGCGGGGGAGACTACAATGAGCAGTTCTTC. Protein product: CATSRETSGGDYNEQFF.

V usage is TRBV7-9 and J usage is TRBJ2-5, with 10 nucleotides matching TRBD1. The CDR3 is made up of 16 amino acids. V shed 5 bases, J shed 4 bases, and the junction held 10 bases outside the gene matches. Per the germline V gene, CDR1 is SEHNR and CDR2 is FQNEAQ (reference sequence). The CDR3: CASSPRGDRGRETQYF. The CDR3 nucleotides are TGTGCCAGCAGCCCTAGAGGGGACAGGGGAAGAGAGACCCAGTACTTC.

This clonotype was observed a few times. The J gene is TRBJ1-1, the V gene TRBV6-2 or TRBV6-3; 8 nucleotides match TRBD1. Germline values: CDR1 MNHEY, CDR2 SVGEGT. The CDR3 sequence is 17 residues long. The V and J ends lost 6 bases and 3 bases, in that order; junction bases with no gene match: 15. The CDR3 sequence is CASRGERTGRTYTEAFF. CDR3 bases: TGTGCCAGCAGAGGAGAGAGGACAGGGAGAACGTACACTGAAGCTTTCTTT.

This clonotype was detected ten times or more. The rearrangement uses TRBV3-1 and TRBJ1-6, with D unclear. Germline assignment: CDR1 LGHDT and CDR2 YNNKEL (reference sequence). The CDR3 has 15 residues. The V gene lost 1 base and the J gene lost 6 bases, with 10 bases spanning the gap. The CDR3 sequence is CASSQALAPNSPLHF. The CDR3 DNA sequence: TGTGCCAGCAGCCAAGCCCTGGCCCCTAATTCACCCCTCCACTTT.

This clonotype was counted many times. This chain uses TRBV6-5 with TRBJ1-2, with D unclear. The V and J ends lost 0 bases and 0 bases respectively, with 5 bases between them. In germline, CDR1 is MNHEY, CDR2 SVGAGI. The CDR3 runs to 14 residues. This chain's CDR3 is CASSYSLSNYGYTF. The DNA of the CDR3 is TGTGCCAGCAGTTACTCGCTGTCTAACTATGGCTACACCTTC.

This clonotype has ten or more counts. CDR3 sequence reads: CASTPQGGNTIYF. As DNA, the CDR3 is TGTGCCAGCACCCCCCAGGGGGGTAACACCATATATTTT. The chain uses TRBV2 and TRBJ1-3; TRBD1 matches at 7 bases. CDR3 length: 13 amino acids. Trimming at V came to 7 bases and at J to 7 bases, leaving 7 bases not matched to a gene. Germline lookup yields CDR1 SNHLY and CDR2 FYNNEI.

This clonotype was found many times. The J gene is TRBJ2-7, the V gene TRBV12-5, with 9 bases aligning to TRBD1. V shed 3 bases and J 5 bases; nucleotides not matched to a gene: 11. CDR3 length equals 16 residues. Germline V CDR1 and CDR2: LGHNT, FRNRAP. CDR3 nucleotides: TGTGCTAGTGGTTTACCCAGGGGACAGGGAGGCAACGAGCAGTACTTC. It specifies CASGLPRGQGGNEQYF.

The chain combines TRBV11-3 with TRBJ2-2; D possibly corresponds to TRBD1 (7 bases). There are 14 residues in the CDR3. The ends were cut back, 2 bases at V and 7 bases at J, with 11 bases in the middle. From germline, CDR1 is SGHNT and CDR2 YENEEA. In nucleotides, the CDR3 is TGTGCCAGCAGCTTACGCAGGGGGGACGGGGAGCTGTTTTTT. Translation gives CASSLRRGDGELFF.

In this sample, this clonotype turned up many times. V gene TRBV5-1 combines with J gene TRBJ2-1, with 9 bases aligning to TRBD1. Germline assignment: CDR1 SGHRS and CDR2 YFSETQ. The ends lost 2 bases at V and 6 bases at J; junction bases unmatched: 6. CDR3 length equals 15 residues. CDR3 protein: CASSLGDREGNEQFF. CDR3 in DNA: TGCGCCAGCAGCTTAGGGGACAGGGAGGGCAATGAGCAGTTCTTC.

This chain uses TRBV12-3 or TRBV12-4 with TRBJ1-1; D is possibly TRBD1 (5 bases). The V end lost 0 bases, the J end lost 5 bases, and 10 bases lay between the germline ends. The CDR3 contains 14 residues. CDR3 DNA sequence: TGTGCCAGCAGTTTAGCCGGGACGCAAACTGAAGCTTTCTTT. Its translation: CASSLAGTQTEAFF.

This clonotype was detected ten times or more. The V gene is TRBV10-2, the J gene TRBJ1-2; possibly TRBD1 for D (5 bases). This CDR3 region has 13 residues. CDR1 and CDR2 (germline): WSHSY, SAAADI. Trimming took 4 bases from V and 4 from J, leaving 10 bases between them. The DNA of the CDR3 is TGCGCCAGCAGTGTGGGGCTGGGCTATGGCTACACCTTC. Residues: CASSVGLGYGYTF.

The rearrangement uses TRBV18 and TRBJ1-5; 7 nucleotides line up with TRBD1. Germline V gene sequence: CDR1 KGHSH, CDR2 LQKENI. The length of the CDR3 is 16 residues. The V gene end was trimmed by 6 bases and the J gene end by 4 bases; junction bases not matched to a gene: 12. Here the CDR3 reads CASSPTVRDRNQPQHF. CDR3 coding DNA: TGTGCCAGCTCGCCCACCGTCCGGGACAGAAATCAGCCCCAGCATTTT.

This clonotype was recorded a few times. In DNA, the CDR3 is TGTGCCAGCAGTAAAGGGACAGGGGGCGCTTTCAATGAGCAGTTCTTC. As protein: CASSKGTGGAFNEQFF. The V and J genes are TRBV6-1 and TRBJ2-1; TRBD1 agrees at 12 bases. The junction had 8 bases not matched to a gene; V was cut back by 5 bases and J by 6 bases. The germline gives CDR1 MNHNS, CDR2 SASEGT. This CDR3 has 16 amino acids.

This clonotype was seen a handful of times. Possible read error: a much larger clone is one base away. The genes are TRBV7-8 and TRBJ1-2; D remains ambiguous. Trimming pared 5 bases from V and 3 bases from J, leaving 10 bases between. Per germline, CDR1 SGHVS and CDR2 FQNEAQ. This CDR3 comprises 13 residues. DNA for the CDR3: TGTGCCAGCAGCGGCGGATGGTACTATGGCTACACCTTC. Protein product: CASSGGWYYGYTF.

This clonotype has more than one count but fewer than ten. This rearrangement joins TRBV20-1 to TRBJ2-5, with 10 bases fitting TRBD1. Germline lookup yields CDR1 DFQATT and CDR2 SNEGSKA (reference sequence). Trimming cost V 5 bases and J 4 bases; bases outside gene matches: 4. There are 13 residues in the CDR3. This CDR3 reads CSAVRDRGETQYF. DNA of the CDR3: TGCAGTGCTGTCCGGGACAGGGGAGAGACCCAGTACTTC.

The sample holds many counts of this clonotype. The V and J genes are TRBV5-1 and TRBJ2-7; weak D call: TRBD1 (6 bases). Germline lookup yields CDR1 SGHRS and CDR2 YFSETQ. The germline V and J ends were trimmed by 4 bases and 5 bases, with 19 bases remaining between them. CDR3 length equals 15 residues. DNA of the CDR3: TGCGCCAGCAGCCCTCCTCCTACAGGGTTCAACGAGCAGTACTTC. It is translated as CASSPPPTGFNEQYF.

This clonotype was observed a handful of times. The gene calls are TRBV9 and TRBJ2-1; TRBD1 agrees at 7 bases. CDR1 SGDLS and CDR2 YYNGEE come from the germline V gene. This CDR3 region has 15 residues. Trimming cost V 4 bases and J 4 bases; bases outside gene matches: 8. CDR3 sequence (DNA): TGTGCCAGCAGCCCTCGGACAGGTTTTTACAATGAGCAGTTCTTC. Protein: CASSPRTGFYNEQFF.

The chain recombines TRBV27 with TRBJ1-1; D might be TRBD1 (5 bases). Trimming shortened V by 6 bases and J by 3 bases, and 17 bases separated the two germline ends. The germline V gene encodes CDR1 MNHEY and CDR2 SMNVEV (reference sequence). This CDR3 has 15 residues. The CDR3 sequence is CASSGGLSQYTEAFF. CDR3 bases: TGTGCCAGCAGCGGGGGTTTGAGCCAATACACTGAAGCTTTCTTT.

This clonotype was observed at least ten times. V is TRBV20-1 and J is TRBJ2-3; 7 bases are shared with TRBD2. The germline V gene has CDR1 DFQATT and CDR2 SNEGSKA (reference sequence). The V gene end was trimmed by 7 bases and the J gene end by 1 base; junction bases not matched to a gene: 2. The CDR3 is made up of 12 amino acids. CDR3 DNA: TGCAGTGGGGCGGGAGGCACAGATACGCAGTATTTT. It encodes CSGAGGTDTQYF.

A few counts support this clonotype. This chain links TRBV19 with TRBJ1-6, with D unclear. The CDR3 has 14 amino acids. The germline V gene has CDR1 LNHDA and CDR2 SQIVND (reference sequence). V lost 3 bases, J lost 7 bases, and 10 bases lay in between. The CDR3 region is CASSIEWVNSPLHF. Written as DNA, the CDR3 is TGTGCCAGTAGTATTGAGTGGGTGAATTCACCCCTCCACTTT.

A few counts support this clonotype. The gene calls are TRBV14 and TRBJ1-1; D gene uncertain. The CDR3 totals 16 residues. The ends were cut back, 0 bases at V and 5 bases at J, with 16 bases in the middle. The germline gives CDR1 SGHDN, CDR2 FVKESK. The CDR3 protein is CASSQDTPGRRTEAFF. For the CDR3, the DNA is TGTGCCAGCAGCCAAGATACCCCAGGACGGAGGACTGAAGCTTTCTTT. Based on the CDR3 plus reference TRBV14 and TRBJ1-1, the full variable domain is EAGVTQFPSHSVIEKGQTVTLRCDPISGHDNLYWYRRVMGKEIKFLLHFVKESKQDESGMPNNRFLAERTGGTYSTLKVQPAELEDSGVYFCASSQDTPGRRTEAFFGQGTRLTVV.

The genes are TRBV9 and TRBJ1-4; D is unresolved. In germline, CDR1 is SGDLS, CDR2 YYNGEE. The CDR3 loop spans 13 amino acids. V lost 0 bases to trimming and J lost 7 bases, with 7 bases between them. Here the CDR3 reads CASSVGSAEKLFF. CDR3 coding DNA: TGTGCCAGCAGCGTAGGGTCCGCTGAAAAACTGTTTTTT.